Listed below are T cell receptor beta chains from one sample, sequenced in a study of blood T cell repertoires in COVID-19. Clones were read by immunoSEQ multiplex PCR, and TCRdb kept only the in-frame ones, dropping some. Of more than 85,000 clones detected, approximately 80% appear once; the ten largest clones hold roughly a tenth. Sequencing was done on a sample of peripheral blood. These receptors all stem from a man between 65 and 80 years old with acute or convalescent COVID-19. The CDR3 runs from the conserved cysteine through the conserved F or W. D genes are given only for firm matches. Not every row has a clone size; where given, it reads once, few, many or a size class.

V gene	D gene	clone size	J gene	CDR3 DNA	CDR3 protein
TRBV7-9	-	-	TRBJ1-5	TGTGCCAGCAGCTTAGACAGGGTAAATCAGCCCCAGCATTTT	CASSLDRVNQPQHF
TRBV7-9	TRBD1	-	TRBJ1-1	TGTGCCAGCAGCTTTCGATCCGGGACAGGGGGCGAAGCTTTCTTT	CASSFRSGTGGEAFF
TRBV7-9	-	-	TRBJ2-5	TGTGCCAGCAGCTACCTCGGTATCCAAGAGACCCAGTACTTC	CASSYLGIQETQYF
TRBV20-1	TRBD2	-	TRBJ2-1	TGCAGTGCAAGTACTAGCGGGGGGGCGAATGAGCAGTTCTTC	CSASTSGGANEQFF
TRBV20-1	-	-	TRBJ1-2	TGCAGTGCTAGTAATCCCCGATTAGTCTATGGCTACACCTTC	CSASNPRLVYGYTF
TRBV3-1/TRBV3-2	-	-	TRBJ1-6	TGTGCCAGCAGCCAAGAACGGGGTTGGAATTCACCCCTCCACTTT	CASSQERGWNSPLHF
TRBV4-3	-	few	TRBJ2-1	TGCGCCAGCAGCCAAGAATGGAGCGATGAGCAGTTCTTC	CASSQEWSDEQFF
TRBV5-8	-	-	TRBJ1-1	TGTGCCAGCAAAGTAGGAAGCTTGGACAGCACTGAAGCTTTCTTT	CASKVGSLDSTEAFF
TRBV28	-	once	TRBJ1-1	TGTGCCAGCATGATAGGAGCCCGAAACACTGAAGCTTTCTTT	CASMIGARNTEAFF
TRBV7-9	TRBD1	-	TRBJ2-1	TGTGCCAGCAGCTTTGGCTCTGGGGGACAGTTCCCCTACAATGAGCAGTTCTTC	CASSFGSGGQFPYNEQFF
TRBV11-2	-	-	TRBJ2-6	TGTGCCAGCGGGGGGACTCGCGGGGCCAACGTCCTGACTTTC	CASGGTRGANVLTF
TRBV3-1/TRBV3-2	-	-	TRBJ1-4	TGTGCCAGCAGCCAGAAACTAACTAATGAAAAACTGTTTTTT	CASSQKLTNEKLFF
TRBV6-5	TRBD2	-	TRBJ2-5	TGTGCCAGCAGACTGACTAGCGGACGCGCCGAGACCCAGTACTTC	CASRLTSGRAETQYF
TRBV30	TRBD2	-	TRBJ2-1	TGTGCCTGGAGTACCACTAGCGCTGAGCAGTTCTTC	CAWSTTSAEQFF
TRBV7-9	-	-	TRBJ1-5	TGTGCCAGCAGCCCGGGGAATCAGCCCCAGCATTTT	CASSPGNQPQHF
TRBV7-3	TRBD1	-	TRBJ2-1	TGTGCCAGCAGCCCCTCCCGGGGACAGGGGTTCTATGAGCAGTTCTTC	CASSPSRGQGFYEQFF
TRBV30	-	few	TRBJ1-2	TGTGCCTGGAGTGCCCAGGGCAGCTATGGCTACACCTTC	CAWSAQGSYGYTF
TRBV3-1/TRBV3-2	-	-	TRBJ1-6	TGTGCCAGCAGCCAAGAACCCGGGTCCAATTCACCCCTCCACTTT	CASSQEPGSNSPLHF
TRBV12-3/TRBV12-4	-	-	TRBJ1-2	TGTGCCAGCAGCGTATCAGGTCGCCAGTCCTTC	CASSVSGRQSF
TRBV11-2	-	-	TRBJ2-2	TGTGCCAGCACCCAGGGGTTAAGGGCGAACACCGGGGAGCTGTTTTTT	CASTQGLRANTGELFF
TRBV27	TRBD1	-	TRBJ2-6	TGTGCCAGCAGTTTGGCAGGGGGCGGTTTGATCTCTGGGGCCAACGTCCTGACTTTC	CASSLAGGGLISGANVLTF
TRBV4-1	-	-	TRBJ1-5	TGCGCCAGCAAGCCTACAGGGAGCAATCAGCCCCAGCATTTT	CASKPTGSNQPQHF
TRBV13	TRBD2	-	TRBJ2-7	TGTGCCAGCAGCTCTGGGACTAGCGGGGACATCCCACCCAACGAGCAGTACTTC	CASSSGTSGDIPPNEQYF
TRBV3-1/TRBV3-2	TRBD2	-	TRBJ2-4	TGTGCCAGCAGCCAATCACTAGCGGGGAGCATTCAGTACTTC	CASSQSLAGSIQYF